This T cell receptor beta chain was recorded in a study of CD8+ T cells in alopecia areata. Once RNA had been extracted, it was reverse transcribed into cDNA to act as the sequencing template. The assay was immunoSEQ multiplex PCR, and TCRdb's table has in-frame clones only and misses some. The data hold 100,000 or so clones, with about 61% observed a single time. The table lists this clone with a count of one. This CDR3 is 14 amino acids long. CDR1 and CDR2 (germline): SGHDT, YYEEEE. Trimming cost V 0 bases and J 7 bases; bases outside gene matches: 5. Regarding treatment: oral pan-JAK inhibitor, 5-10 mg twice daily.

This sequence joins TRBV5-6 and TRBJ2-7, with TRBD2 identical over 9 bases. The receptor was derived from a human donor with alopecia areata. The sequenced sample was CD8+ T cells sorted from blood, obtained at roughly week 55, from a patient treated with tofacitinib. For the CDR3, the DNA is TGTGCCAGCAGCTTGGGCGGGGGGGCCAGAGAGCAGTACTTC. This encodes CASSLGGGAREQYF.